This T cell receptor (beta chain) comes out of a study of radiation and T cells in renal cell carcinoma. Study-level background: Nephrectomy followed 15 Gy stereotactic body radiation by 4 weeks. Whole-study results and caveats: Pretreatment tumor biopsies were lacking, so baseline clonotypes are unknown. Top tumor clonotypes rose in blood 2 weeks post-radiation, then contracted.

This CDR3 has 16 amino acids. The germline V gene encodes CDR1 KGHSH and CDR2 LQKENI. V was clipped by 2 bases and J by 1 base, with 12 bases between them. The time point: baseline pretreatment blood. The treatment: 15 Gy SBRT to primary tumor, nephrectomy 4 weeks later. Radiation-treated patients gave blood at baseline, week 2 and week 4. Data came from immunoSEQ multiplex PCR; TCRdb stores just in-frame clones and leaves some out. The table includes roughly 130,000 clones, roughly 90% detected once. To note about this clone: Its antigen remains unknown.

This sample comprised blood, obtained from a patient whose treatment included radiotherapy and nephrectomy. The chain combines TRBV18 with TRBJ2-1; possibly TRBD1 for D (6 bases). This TCR was recovered from a woman aged 50 to 65 with renal cell carcinoma. As DNA, the CDR3 is TGTGCCAGCTCACCAGGGGGCGATGGGTCCTACAATGAGCAGTTCTTC. Translating gives CASSPGGDGSYNEQFF.